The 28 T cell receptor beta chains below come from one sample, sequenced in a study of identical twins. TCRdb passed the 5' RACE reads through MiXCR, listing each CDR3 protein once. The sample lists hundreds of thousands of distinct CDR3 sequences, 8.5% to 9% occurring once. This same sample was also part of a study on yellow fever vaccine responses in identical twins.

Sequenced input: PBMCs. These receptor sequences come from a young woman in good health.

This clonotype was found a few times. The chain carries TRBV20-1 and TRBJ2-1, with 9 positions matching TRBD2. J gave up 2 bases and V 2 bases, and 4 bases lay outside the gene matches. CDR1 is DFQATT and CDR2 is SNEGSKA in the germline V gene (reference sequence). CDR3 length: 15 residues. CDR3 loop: CSARPREGAYNEQFF. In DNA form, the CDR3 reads TGCAGTGCTAGACCGCGGGAGGGCGCCTACAATGAGCAGTTCTTC.

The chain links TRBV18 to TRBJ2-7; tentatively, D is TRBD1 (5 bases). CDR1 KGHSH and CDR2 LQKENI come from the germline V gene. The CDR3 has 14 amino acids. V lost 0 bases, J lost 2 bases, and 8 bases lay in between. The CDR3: CASSPPAGPYEQYF. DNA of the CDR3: TGTGCCAGCTCACCACCGGCAGGGCCCTACGAGCAGTACTTC. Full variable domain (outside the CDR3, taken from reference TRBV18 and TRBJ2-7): NAGVMQNPRHLVRRRGQEARLRCSPMKGHSHVYWYRQLPEEGLKFMVYLQKENIIDESGMPKERFSAEFPKEGPSILRIQQVVRGDSAAYFCASSPPAGPYEQYFGPGTRLTVT.

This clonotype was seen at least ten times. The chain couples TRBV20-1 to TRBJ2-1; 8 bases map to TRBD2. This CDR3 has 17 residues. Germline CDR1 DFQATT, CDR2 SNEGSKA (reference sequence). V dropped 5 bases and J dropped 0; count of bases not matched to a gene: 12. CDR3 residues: CSAWGREDVSSYNEQFF. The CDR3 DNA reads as TGCAGTGCTTGGGGGCGGGAGGACGTTAGCTCCTACAATGAGCAGTTCTTC.

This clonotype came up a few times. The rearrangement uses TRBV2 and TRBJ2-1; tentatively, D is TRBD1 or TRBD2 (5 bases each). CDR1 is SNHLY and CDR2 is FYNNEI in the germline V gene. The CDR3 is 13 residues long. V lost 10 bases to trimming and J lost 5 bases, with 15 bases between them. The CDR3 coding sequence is TGTGCCACCCGGGCTGGGGGTAACAATGAGCAGTTCTTC. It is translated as CATRAGGNNEQFF.

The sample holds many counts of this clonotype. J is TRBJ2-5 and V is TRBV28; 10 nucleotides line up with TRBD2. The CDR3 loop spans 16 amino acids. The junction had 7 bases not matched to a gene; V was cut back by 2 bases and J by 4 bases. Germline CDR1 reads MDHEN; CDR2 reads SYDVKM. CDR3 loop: CASSLGIAGGSETQYF. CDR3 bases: TGTGCCAGCAGTTTAGGGATAGCGGGGGGATCAGAGACCCAGTACTTC.

The CDR3 nucleotides are TGTGCCATGAGCCCTCGGCAGTCTAGCGGACTCTACGAGCAGTACTTC. Its protein product is CAMSPRQSSGLYEQYF. The rearrangement uses TRBV7-9 and TRBJ2-7; 7 bases match TRBD2. Germline CDR1 reads SEHNR; CDR2 reads FQNEAQ (reference sequence). V lost 10 bases, J lost 3 bases, and 18 bases stayed unmatched. This CDR3 contains 16 residues.

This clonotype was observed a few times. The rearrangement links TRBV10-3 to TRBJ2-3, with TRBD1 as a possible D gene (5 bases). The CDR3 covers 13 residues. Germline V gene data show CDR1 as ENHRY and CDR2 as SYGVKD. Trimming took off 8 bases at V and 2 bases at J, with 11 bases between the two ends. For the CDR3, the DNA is TGTGCCATCCGAACGACAGACACAGATACGCAGTATTTT. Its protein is CAIRTTDTDTQYF.

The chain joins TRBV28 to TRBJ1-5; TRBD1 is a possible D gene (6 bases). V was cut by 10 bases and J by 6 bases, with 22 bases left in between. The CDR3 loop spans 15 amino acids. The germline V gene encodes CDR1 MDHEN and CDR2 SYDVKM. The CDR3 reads CATHPPTGGAQPQHF. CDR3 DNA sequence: TGTGCCACCCACCCTCCCACCGGGGGGGCTCAGCCCCAGCATTTT. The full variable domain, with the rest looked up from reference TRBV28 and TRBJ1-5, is DVKVTQSSRYLVKRTGEKVFLECVQDMDHENMFWYRQDPGLGLRLIYFSYDVKMKEKGDIPEGYSVSREKKERFSLILESASTNQTSMYLCATHPPTGGAQPQHFGDGTRLSIL.

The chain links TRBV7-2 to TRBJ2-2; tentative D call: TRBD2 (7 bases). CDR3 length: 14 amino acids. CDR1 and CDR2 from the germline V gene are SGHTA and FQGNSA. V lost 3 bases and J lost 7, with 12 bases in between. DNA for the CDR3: TGTGCCAGCAGCTTGTCGGGGGGCTTCGGGGAGCTGTTTTTT. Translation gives CASSLSGGFGELFF.

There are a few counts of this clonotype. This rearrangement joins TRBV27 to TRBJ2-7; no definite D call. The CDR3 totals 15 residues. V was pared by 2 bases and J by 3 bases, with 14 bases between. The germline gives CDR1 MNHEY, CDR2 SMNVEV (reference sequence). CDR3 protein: CASSLKGSFLYEQYF. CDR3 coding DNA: TGTGCCAGCAGTTTAAAAGGGTCTTTTCTCTACGAGCAGTACTTC.

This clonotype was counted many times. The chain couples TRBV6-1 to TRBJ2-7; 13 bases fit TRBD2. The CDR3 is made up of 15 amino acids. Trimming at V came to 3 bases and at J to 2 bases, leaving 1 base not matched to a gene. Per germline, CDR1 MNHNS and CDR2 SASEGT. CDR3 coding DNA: TGTGCCAGCAGTGAGACTAGCGGGGGGACCTACGAGCAGTACTTC. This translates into CASSETSGGTYEQYF.

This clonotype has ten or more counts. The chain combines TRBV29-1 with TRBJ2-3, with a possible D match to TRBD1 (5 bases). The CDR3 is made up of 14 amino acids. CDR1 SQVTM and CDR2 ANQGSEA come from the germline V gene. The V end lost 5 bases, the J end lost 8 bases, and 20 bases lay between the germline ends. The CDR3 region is CSVNPDSPFGTQYF. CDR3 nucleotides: TGCAGCGTTAACCCCGACAGCCCATTCGGTACGCAGTATTTT.

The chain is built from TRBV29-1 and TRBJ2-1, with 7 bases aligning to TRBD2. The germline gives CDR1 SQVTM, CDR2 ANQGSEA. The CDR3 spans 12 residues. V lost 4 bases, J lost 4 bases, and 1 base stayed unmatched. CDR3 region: CSVGLAYNEQFF. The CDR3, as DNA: TGCAGCGTTGGACTAGCTTACAATGAGCAGTTCTTC.

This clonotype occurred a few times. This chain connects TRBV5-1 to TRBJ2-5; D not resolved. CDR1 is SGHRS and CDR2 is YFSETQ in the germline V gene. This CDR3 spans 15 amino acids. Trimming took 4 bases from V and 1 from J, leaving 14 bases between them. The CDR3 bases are TGCGCCAGCAGCACGGACCTTGCGCCCCAAGAGACCCAGTACTTC. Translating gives CASSTDLAPQETQYF. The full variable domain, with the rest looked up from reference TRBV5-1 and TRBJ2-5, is KAGVTQTPRYLIKTRGQQVTLSCSPISGHRSVSWYQQTPGQGLQFLFEYFSETQRNKGNFPGRFSGRQFSNSRSEMNVSTLELGDSALYLCASSTDLAPQETQYFGPGTRLLVL.

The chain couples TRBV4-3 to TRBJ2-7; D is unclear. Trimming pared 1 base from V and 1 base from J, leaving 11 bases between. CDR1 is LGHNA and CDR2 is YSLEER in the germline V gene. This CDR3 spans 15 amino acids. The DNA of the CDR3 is TGCGCCAGCAGCCAAGGTATGGTGCAATCCTACGAGCAGTACTTC. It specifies CASSQGMVQSYEQYF.

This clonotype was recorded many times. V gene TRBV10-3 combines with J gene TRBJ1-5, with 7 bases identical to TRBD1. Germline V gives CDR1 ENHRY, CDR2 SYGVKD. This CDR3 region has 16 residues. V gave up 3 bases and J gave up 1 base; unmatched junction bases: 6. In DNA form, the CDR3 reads TGTGCCATCAGTGAAGGGGGACAGCTAAGCAATCAGCCCCAGCATTTT. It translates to CAISEGGQLSNQPQHF.

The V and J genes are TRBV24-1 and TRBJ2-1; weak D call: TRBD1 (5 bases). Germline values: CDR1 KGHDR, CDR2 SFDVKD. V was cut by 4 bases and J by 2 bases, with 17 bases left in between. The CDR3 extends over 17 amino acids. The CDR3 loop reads CATSDSIFQTAYNEQFF. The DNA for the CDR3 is TGTGCCACCAGTGACTCTATCTTTCAGACAGCCTACAATGAGCAGTTCTTC.

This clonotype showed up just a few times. The CDR3 DNA sequence: TGTGCCAGCAGCCCCCTCGAATACAGGGAGGGGAACGAGCAGTACTTC. Translated, it gives CASSPLEYREGNEQYF. The chain carries TRBV6-1 and TRBJ2-7, with D tentatively TRBD2 (7 bases). V was cut by 6 bases and J by 5 bases, with 23 bases left in between. Per the germline V gene, CDR1 is MNHNS and CDR2 is SASEGT. The CDR3 is 16 amino acids.

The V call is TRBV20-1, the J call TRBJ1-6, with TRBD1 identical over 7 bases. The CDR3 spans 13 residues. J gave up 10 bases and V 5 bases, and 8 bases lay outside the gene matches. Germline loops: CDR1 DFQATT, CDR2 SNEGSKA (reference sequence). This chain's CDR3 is CSADRGLNSPLHF. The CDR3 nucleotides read TGCAGTGCTGATAGGGGGCTGAACTCACCCCTCCACTTT.

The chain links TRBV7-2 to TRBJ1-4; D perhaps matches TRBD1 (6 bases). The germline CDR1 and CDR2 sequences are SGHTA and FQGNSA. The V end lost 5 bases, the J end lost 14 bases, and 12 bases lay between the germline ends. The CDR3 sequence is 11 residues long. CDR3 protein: CASSEQGMLFF. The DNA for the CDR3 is TGTGCCAGCAGCGAGCAGGGGATGCTGTTTTTT.

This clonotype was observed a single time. CDR3 sequence reads: CASSWGLSDSYNEQFF. Here the CDR3 DNA reads TGTGCCAGCAGCTGGGGACTATCGGACTCCTACAATGAGCAGTTCTTC. The V gene is TRBV7-8, the J gene TRBJ2-1, with TRBD2 matching 7 bases. CDR1 and CDR2 from the germline V gene are SGHVS and FQNEAQ. The CDR3 has 16 residues. The trim removed 4 bases at V and 0 bases at J, leaving 6 bases unmatched.

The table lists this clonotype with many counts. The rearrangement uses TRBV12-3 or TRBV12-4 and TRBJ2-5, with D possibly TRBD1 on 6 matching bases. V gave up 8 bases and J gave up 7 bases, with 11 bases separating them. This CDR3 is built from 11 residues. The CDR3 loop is CASRNRATQYF. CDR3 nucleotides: TGTGCCAGCCGAAACAGGGCGACCCAGTACTTC.

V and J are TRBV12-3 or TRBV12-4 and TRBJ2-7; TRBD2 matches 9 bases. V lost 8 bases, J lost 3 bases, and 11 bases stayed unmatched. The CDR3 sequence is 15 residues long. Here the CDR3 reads CASGPGAGGLYEQYF. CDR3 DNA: TGTGCCAGCGGCCCCGGGGCGGGGGGGCTCTACGAGCAGTACTTC.

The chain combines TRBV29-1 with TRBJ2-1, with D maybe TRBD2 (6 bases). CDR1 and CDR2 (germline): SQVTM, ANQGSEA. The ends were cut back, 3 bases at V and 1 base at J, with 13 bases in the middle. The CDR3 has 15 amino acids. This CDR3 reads CSVDRAGPSYNEQFF. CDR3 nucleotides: TGCAGCGTTGATAGAGCGGGCCCTTCCTACAATGAGCAGTTCTTC.

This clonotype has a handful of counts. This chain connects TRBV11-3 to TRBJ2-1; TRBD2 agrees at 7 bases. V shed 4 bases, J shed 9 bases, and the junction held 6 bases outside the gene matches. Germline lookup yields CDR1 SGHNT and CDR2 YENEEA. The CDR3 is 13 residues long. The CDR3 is CASSWGGMSEQFF. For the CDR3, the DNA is TGTGCCAGCAGCTGGGGGGGAATGAGTGAGCAGTTCTTC.

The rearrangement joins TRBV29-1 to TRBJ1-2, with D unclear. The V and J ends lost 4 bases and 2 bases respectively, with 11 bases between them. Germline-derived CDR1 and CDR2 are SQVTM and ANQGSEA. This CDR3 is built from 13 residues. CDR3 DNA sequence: TGCAGCGTTGTTGAAGTCCTGAACTATGGCTACACCTTC. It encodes CSVVEVLNYGYTF.

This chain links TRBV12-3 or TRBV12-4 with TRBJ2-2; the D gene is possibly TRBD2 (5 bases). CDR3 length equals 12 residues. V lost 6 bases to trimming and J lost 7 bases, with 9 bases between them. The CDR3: CASRGAGGELFF. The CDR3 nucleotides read TGTGCCAGCAGGGGCGCGGGCGGGGAGCTGTTTTTT.

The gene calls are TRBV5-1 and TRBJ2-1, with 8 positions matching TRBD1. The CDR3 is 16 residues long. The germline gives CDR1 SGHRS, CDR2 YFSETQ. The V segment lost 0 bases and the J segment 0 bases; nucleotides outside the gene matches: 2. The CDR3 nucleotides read TGCGCCAGCAGCTTGGAACAGGGGGGCTCCTACAATGAGCAGTTCTTC. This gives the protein CASSLEQGGSYNEQFF.